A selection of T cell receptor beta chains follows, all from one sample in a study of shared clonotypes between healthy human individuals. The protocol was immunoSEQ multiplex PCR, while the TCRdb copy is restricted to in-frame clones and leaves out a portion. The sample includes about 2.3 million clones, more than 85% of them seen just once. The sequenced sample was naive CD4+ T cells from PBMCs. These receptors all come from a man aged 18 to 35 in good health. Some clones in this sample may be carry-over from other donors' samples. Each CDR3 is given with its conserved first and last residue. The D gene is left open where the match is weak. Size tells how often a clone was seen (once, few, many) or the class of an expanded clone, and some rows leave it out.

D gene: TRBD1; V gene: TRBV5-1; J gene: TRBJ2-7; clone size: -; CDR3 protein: CASSLAPQGVGEQYF; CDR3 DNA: TGCGCCAGCAGCTTGGCCCCTCAGGGGGTGGGAGAGCAGTACTTC
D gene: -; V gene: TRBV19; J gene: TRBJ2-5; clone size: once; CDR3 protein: CASSMASVSQETQYF; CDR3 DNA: TGTGCCAGTAGTATGGCTAGCGTGAGCCAAGAGACCCAGTACTTC
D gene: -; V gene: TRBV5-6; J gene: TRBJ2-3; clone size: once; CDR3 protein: CASSLGRPHQYF; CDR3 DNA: TGTGCCAGCAGCTTGGGCCGTCCACATCAGTATTTT
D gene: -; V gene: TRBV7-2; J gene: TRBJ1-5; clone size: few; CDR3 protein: CASSLGVGGNQPQHF; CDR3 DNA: TGTGCCAGCAGCTTAGGGGTTGGGGGCAATCAGCCCCAGCATTTT
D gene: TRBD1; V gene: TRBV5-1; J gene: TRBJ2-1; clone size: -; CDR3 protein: CASSLGQGDEQFF; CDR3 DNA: TGCGCCAGCAGCCTGGGACAGGGGGATGAGCAGTTCTTC
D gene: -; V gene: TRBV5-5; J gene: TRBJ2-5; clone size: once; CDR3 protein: CASSLDRRLIQETQYF; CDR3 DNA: TGTGCCAGCAGCTTAGACAGGCGCTTAATCCAAGAGACCCAGTACTTC
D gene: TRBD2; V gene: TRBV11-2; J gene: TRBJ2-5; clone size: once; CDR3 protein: CASSLMGGSGWIQYF; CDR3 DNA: TGTGCCAGCAGCTTAATGGGGGGTAGCGGGTGGATCCAGTACTTC
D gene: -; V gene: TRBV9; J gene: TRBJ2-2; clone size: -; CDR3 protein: CASSHGHPRELFF; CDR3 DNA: TGTGCCAGCAGCCACGGACACCCCAGGGAGCTGTTTTTT
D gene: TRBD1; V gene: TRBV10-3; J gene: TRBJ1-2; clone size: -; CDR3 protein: CAISETRQGAIYGYTF; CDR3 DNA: TGTGCCATCAGTGAGACCAGACAGGGGGCTATCTATGGCTACACCTTC
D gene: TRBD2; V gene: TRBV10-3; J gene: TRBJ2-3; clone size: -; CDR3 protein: CAISESGGLAGGMGTDTQYF; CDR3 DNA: TGTGCCATCAGTGAGTCTGGCGGACTAGCGGGAGGAATGGGGACAGATACGCAGTATTTT
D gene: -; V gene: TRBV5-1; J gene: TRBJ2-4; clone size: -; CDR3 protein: CASSPEGAKNIQYF; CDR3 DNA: TGCGCCAGCAGCCCGGAGGGGGCAAAAAACATTCAGTACTTC
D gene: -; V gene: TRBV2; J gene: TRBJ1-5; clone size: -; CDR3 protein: CASSGGGSNQPQHF; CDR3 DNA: TGTGCCAGCAGTGGAGGAGGAAGCAATCAGCCCCAGCATTTT
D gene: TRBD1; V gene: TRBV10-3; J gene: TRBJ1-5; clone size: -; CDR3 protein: CAISPGTGGDQPQHF; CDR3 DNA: TGTGCCATCAGCCCCGGGACAGGGGGTGATCAGCCCCAGCATTTT
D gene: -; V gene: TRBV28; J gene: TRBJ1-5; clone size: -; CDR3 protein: CASLGGREPNQPQHF; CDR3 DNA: TGTGCCAGCCTGGGAGGGCGGGAGCCCAATCAGCCCCAGCATTTT
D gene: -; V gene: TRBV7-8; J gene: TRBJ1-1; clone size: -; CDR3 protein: CASSLDREGTEAFF; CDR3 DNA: TGTGCCAGCAGCTTAGACAGGGAGGGCACTGAAGCTTTCTTT
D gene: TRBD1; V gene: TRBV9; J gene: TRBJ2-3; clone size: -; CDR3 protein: CASSAGTGPTDTQYF; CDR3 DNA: TGTGCCAGCAGCGCCGGGACAGGGCCCACAGATACGCAGTATTTT
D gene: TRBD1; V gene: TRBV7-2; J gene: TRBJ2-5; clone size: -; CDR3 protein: CASSFNRGEETQYF; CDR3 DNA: TGTGCCAGCAGCTTTAACAGGGGTGAAGAGACCCAGTACTTC
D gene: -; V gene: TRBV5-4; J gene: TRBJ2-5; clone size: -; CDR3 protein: CASSLGSSRGSQYF; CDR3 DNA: TGTGCCAGCAGCTTGGGATCTAGCAGAGGTTCTCAGTACTTC
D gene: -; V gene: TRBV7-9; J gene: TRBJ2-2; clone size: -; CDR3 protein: CASSQPRQVPPNTGELFF; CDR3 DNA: TGTGCCAGCAGCCAGCCTAGACAGGTCCCTCCGAACACCGGGGAGCTGTTTTTT
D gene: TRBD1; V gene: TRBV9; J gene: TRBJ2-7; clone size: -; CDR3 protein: CASSATGTGEQYF; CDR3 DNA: TGTGCCAGCAGCGCAACCGGGACAGGCGAGCAGTACTTC
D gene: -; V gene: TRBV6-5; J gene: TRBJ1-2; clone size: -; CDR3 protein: CASSSKWQLNYGYTF; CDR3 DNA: TGTGCCAGCAGTTCCAAGTGGCAGCTCAACTATGGCTACACCTTC
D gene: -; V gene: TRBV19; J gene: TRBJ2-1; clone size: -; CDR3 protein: CASSQPSPRGLEQFF; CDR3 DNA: TGTGCCAGTAGTCAACCATCCCCCCGGGGCCTAGAGCAGTTCTTC
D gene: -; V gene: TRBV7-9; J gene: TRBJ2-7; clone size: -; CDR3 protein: CASSLEFSSYEQYF; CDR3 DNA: TGTGCCAGCAGCTTAGAGTTTAGCTCCTACGAGCAGTACTTC
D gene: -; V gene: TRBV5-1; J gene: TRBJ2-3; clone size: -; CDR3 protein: CASSPADGALFDTQYF; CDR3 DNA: TGCGCCAGCAGCCCCGCAGACGGGGCCCTTTTCGATACGCAGTATTTT
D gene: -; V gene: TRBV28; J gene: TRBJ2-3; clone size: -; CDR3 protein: CASSLERYAVYF; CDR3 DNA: TGTGCCAGCAGTTTAGAAAGATACGCAGTATATTTT
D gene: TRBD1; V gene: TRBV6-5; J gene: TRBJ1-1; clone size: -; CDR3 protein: CASSRDRRLAFF; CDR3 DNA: TGTGCCAGCAGCCGGGACAGGCGTTTGGCTTTCTTT
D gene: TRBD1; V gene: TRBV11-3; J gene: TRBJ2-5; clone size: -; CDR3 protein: CASSLGQGSKTQYF; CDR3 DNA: TGTGCCAGCAGCTTAGGACAGGGTTCGAAGACCCAGTACTTC
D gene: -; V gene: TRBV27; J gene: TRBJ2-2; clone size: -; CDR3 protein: CASSLRGRPTGELFF; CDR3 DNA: TGTGCCAGCAGTTTAAGAGGGCGGCCCACCGGGGAGCTGTTTTTT
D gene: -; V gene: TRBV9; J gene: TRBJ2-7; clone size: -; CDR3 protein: CASSQGQGRHEQYF; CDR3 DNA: TGTGCCAGCAGCCAAGGTCAGGGGCGCCACGAGCAGTACTTC
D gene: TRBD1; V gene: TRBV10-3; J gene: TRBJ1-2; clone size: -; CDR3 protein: CAITGTGGGYTF; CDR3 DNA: TGTGCCATCACTGGGACAGGCGGTGGCTACACCTTC
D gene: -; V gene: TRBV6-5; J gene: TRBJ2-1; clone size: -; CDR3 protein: CASSFGGEQFF; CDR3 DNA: TGTGCCAGCAGTTTCGGTGGTGAGCAGTTCTTC
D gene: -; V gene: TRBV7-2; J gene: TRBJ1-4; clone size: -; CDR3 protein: CASSYAPGNEKLFF; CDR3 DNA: TGTGCCAGCAGCTACGCCCCGGGAAATGAAAAACTGTTTTTT
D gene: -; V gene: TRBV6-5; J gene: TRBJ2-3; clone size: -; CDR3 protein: CASRGPSTDTQYF; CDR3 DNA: TGTGCCAGCAGGGGACCCAGCACAGATACGCAGTATTTT
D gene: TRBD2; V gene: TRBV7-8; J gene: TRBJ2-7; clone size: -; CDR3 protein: CASSSYALAGGEQYF; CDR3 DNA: TGTGCCAGCAGCTCTTATGCCCTAGCGGGAGGGGAGCAGTACTTC
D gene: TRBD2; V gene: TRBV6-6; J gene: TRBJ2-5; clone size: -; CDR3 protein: CASSPGGEETQYF; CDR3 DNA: TGTGCCAGCAGTCCGGGGGGAGAAGAGACCCAGTACTTC
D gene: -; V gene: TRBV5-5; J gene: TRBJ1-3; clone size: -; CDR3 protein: CASSLLTPSSGNTIYF; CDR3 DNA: TGTGCCAGCAGCTTGTTGACACCGAGCTCTGGAAACACCATATATTTT
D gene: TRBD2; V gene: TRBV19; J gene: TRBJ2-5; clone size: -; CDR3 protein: CASSIGTSGREETQYF; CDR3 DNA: TGTGCCAGTAGTATCGGGACTAGCGGGAGGGAAGAGACCCAGTACTTC
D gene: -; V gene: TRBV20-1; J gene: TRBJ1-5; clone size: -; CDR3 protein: CSARRGYPRHF; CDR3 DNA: TGCAGTGCCCGACGGGGTTACCCCCGGCATTTT
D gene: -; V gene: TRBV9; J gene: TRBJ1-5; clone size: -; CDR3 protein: CASPKVRAGRSADSNQPQHF; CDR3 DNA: TGTGCCAGCCCCAAGGTCCGGGCAGGGAGGTCGGCGGATAGCAATCAGCCCCAGCATTTT
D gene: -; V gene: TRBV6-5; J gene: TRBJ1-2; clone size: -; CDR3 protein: CASSTARPNYGYTF; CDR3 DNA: TGTGCCAGCAGTACGGCACGCCCTAACTATGGCTACACCTTC
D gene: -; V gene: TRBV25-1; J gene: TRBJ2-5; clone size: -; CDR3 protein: CASSEGSRETQYF; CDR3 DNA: TGTGCCAGCAGTGAAGGGTCCCGGGAGACCCAGTACTTC
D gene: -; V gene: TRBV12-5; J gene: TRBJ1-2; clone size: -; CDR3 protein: CASGKGTVDYGYTF; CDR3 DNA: TGTGCCAGTGGTAAAGGGACGGTCGACTATGGCTACACCTTC
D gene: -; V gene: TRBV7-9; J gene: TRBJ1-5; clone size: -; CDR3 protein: CASSSDISNQPQHF; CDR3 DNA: TGTGCCAGCAGCTCGGACATTAGCAATCAGCCCCAGCATTTT
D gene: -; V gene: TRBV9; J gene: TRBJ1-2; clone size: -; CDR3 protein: CASSAVGPGDGYTF; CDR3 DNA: TGTGCCAGCAGCGCCGTGGGTCCCGGGGATGGCTACACCTTC
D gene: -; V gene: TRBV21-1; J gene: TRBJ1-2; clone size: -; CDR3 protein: CASTEIDRGTF; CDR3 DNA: TGTGCCAGCACCGAGATAGACAGGGGCACCTTC